This T cell receptor beta chain was recorded in a study of T cell repertoires in ileal Crohn's disease. Of note for this clone: The target antigen is unknown.

The J segment lost 3 bases and the V segment lost 1 base, leaving 4 bases of the junction unmatched. From germline, CDR1 is SEHNR and CDR2 FQNEAQ (reference sequence). This CDR3 region has 16 residues. Whole-study findings and limits: High-frequency clones were more common in sorted CD8 than CD4 cells. Active smokers at surgery had more clonal expansions than non-smokers. All patients with clonality above 26.8% had endoscopic recurrence.

TCRB immunosequencing input was around 460 nanograms of biopsy DNA per sample. Assay: immunoSEQ multiplex PCR; the TCRdb copy retains only in-frame clones and omits some. Of about 4,500 clones in the sample, over 70% were seen once. The genes are TRBV7-9 and TRBJ2-5; 11 nucleotides align to TRBD1. The sample comprised ileal tissue. The sequence was obtained from an adult with Crohn's disease. The CDR3 DNA sequence: TGTGCCAGCAGCTTAGGGGACAGGGGGGTTAAAGAGACCCAGTACTTC. It encodes CASSLGDRGVKETQYF.